This T cell receptor (beta chain) originates from a study of T cell changes during pregnancy in multiple sclerosis. Some clones are missing from TCRdb's copy, which holds only in-frame ones; the method was immunoSEQ multiplex PCR. The sample shows fewer than 90,000 clones, roughly 94% of them seen only once. This clone showed up just once. The V gene end was trimmed by 2 bases and the J gene end by 8 bases; junction bases not matched to a gene: 12. Germline CDR1 and CDR2: MNHNY and SVGAGI (reference sequence). The CDR3 length is 16 residues. The chain combines TRBV6-6 with TRBJ1-2; 9 bases map to TRBD1. The TCR comes from a female donor in good health, enrolled as a control in a pregnancy study. This material consisted of peripheral blood, taken after pregnancy. This CDR3 reads CASSYRVTGGLWGYTF. The CDR3 nucleotides are TGTGCCAGCAGTTACAGGGTGACAGGGGGGCTTTGGGGCTACACCTTC.